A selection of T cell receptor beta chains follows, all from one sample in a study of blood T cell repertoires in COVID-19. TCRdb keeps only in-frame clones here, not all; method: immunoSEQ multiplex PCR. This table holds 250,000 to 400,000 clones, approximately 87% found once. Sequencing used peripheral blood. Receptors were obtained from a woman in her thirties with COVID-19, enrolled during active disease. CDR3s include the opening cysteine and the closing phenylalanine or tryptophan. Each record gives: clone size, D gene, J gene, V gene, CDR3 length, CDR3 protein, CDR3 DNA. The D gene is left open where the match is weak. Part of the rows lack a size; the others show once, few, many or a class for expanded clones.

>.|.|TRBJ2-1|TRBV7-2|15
CASSLLSGTPDEQFF
TGTGCCAGCAGCCTTCTCTCTGGGACTCCGGATGAGCAGTTCTTC
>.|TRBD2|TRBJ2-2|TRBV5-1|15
CASSLSGGNTGELFF
TGCGCCAGCAGCTTAAGCGGGGGGAACACCGGGGAGCTGTTTTTT
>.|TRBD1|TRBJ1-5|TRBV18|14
CASSPDRGNQPQHF
TGTGCCAGCTCACCGGACAGGGGGAATCAGCCCCAGCATTTT
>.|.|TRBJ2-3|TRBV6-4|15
CASSDSVGGTDTQYF
TGTGCCAGCAGTGACTCTGTCGGGGGCACAGATACGCAGTATTTT
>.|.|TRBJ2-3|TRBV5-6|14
CASSRTVITDTQYF
TGTGCCAGCAGCCGGACTGTTATCACAGATACGCAGTATTTT
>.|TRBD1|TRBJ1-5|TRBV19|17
CASSIGDRGHSNQPQHF
TGTGCCAGTAGTATAGGGGACAGGGGCCATAGCAATCAGCCCCAGCATTTT
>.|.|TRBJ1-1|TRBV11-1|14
CASSSYEGNTEAFF
TGTGCCAGCAGCTCCTACGAGGGGAACACTGAAGCTTTCTTT
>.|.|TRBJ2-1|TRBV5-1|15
CASSLEGNAYNEQFF
TGCGCCAGCAGCTTGGAGGGGAACGCCTACAATGAGCAGTTCTTC
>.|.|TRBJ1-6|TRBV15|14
CATSRGTLGSPLHF
TGTGCCACCAGCAGGGGGACTTTGGGGTCACCCCTCCACTTT
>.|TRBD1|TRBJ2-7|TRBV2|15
CASSETRTGGDEQYF
TGTGCCAGCAGTGAGACTAGGACAGGGGGCGACGAGCAGTACTTC
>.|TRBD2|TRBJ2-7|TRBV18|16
CASSPLMVAGVYEQYF
TGTGCCAGCTCACCACTTATGGTAGCGGGAGTCTACGAGCAGTACTTC
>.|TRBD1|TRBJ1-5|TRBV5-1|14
CASSPGTGNQPQHF
TGCGCCAGCAGCCCCGGGACAGGCAATCAGCCCCAGCATTTT
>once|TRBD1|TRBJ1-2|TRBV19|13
CASRWTGTGGYTF
TGTGCCAGCCGCTGGACAGGGACTGGCGGCTACACCTTC
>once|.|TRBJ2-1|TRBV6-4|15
CASTTNPGVNNEQFF
TGTGCCAGCACAACTAATCCCGGAGTCAACAATGAGCAGTTCTTC
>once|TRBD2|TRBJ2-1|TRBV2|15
CASSETSGGSNEQFF
TGTGCCAGCAGTGAAACTAGCGGGGGGTCTAATGAGCAGTTCTTC
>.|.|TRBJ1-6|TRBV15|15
CATSLFGEGNSPLHF
TGTGCCACCAGTTTGTTCGGGGAGGGTAATTCACCCCTCCACTTT
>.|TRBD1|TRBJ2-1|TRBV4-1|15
CASSQEGQGSGEQFF
TGCGCCAGCAGCCAAGAGGGACAGGGGTCAGGTGAGCAGTTCTTC
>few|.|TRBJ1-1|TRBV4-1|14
CASSPGWGNTEAFF
TGCGCCAGCAGCCCAGGGTGGGGCAACACTGAAGCTTTCTTT
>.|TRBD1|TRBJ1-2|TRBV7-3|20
CASSFPKAVTLWGQEGGYTF
TGTGCCAGCAGCTTCCCCAAAGCTGTAACATTGTGGGGACAGGAGGGTGGCTACACCTTC
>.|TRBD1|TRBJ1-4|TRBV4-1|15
CASSRQGGDSEKLFF
TGCGCCAGCAGCCGACAGGGTGGGGATTCAGAAAAACTGTTTTTT
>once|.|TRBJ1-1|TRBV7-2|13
CASSPGQNTEAFF
TGTGCCAGCAGCCCAGGACAGAACACTGAAGCTTTCTTT
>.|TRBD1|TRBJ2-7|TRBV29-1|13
CSATDRGAGEQYF
TGCAGCGCCACGGACAGGGGGGCCGGAGAGCAGTACTTC
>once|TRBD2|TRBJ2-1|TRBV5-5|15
CASSLGLADYNEQFF
TGTGCCAGCAGCTTGGGACTAGCGGATTACAATGAGCAGTTCTTC
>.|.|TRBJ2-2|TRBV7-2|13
CASSSPNTGELFF
TGTGCCAGCAGCTCCCCAAACACCGGGGAGCTGTTTTTT
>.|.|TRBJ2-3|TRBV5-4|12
CASSLEALTQYF
TGTGCCAGCAGCTTGGAAGCCCTAACGCAGTATTTT
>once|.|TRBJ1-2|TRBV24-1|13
CATSDSRWGGYTF
TGTGCCACCAGTGACAGCAGGTGGGGCGGCTACACCTTC
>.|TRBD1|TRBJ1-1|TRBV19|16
CASSTIQGAMNTEAFF
TGTGCCAGTAGTACAATACAGGGGGCTATGAACACTGAAGCTTTCTTT
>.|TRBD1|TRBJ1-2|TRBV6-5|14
CASRRQGSNYGYTF
TGTGCCAGCAGAAGACAGGGATCTAACTATGGCTACACCTTC
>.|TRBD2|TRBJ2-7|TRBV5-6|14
CASSETSGRSVWYF
TGTGCCAGCAGCGAAACTAGCGGGAGGTCGGTTTGGTACTTC
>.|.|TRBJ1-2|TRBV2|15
CASSPLTGPGGGYTF
TGTGCCAGCAGTCCACTAACAGGTCCCGGGGGTGGCTACACCTTC
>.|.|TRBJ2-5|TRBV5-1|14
CASSFLGEGETQYF
TGCGCCAGCAGCTTTTTGGGAGAAGGGGAGACCCAGTACTTC
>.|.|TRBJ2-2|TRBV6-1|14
CASSDRGYTGELFF
TGTGCCAGCAGTGATCGAGGGTACACCGGGGAGCTGTTTTTT
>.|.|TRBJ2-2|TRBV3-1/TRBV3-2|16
CASSQGVAGNTGELFF
TGTGCCAGCAGCCAAGGGGTGGCGGGTAACACCGGGGAGCTGTTTTTT